The 17 T cell receptor beta chains below were found in one sample sequenced in a study of blood T cell repertoires in COVID-19. Here immunoSEQ multiplex PCR was the method, and the copy in TCRdb shows in-frame clones only, minus some. This table holds about 170,000 clones, 80% to 90% found once. Sequences were obtained from PBMCs or T cells enriched from blood (not recorded which). The receptors derive from a woman aged 50 to 60 in a cohort exposed to, infected with or recovered from COVID-19 (not recorded which).

The rearrangement links TRBV7-8 to TRBJ1-3; weak D call: TRBD1 (5 bases). Germline assignment: CDR1 SGHVS and CDR2 FQNEAQ. The CDR3 has 18 residues. Trimming shortened V by 7 bases and J by 0 bases, and 22 bases separated the two germline ends. In DNA form, the CDR3 reads TGTGCCAGCACCCGAAGCAACGGGGGGGGAAACTCTGGAAACACCATATATTTT. It yields the protein CASTRSNGGGNSGNTIYF.

There are a few counts of this clone. The V and J genes are TRBV7-2 and TRBJ1-1; tentatively, D is TRBD1 (6 bases). CDR1 is SGHTA and CDR2 is FQGNSA in the germline V gene. The CDR3 has 15 amino acids. The germline V and J ends were trimmed by 7 bases and 1 base, with 16 bases remaining between them. The CDR3 DNA sequence: TGTGCCAGCACCGTAGGGGGTGGGGCGAACACTGAAGCTTTCTTT. It is translated as CASTVGGGANTEAFF.

The genes are TRBV6-5 and TRBJ2-5; 7 bases map to TRBD2. The CDR3 totals 15 residues. Germline trimming cut 1 base from V and 1 base from J; bases unmatched to any gene: 3. Per the germline V gene, CDR1 is MNHEY and CDR2 is SVGAGI. CDR3 sequence: CASSYYGGFQETQYF. CDR3 nucleotides: TGTGCCAGCAGTTACTACGGGGGGTTCCAAGAGACCCAGTACTTC.

The chain's CDR3 is CASSPTGQGDPGELFF. In DNA, the CDR3 is TGTGCCAGCAGCCCGACGGGACAGGGGGATCCCGGGGAGCTGTTTTTT. The chain joins TRBV3-1 (or the pseudogene TRBV3-2) to TRBJ2-2, with 11 bases fitting TRBD1. The ends lost 4 bases at V and 6 bases at J; junction bases unmatched: 7. CDR1 is LGHDT, CDR2 YNNKEL, per germline (reference sequence). The CDR3 consists of 16 residues.

This clone was recorded only once. This chain joins TRBV2 and TRBJ1-6, with 9 bases that match TRBD1. The V and J ends lost 6 bases and 7 bases, in that order; junction bases with no gene match: 4. Per germline, CDR1 SNHLY and CDR2 FYNNEI. This CDR3 is built from 14 residues. CDR3 sequence: CASSAGTGNSPLHF. As DNA, the CDR3 is TGTGCCAGCAGCGCCGGGACAGGGAATTCACCCCTCCACTTT.

The V call is TRBV19, the J call TRBJ1-5, with D unclear. Trimming removed 5 bases from V and 5 bases from J, with 16 bases in between. The germline gives CDR1 LNHDA, CDR2 SQIVND (reference sequence). The CDR3 totals 15 residues. The CDR3 region has the DNA TGTGCCAGTAGTCTTGGTGGAGGGAATTATCAGCCCCAGCATTTT. As protein: CASSLGGGNYQPQHF.

The chain joins TRBV7-9 to TRBJ2-7; TRBD1 matches at 9 bases. CDR1 and CDR2 (germline): SEHNR, FQNEAQ (reference sequence). This CDR3 is built from 16 residues. The trim removed 3 bases at V and 5 bases at J, leaving 11 bases unmatched. For the CDR3, the DNA is TGTGCCAGCAGCTTGCCCAGGGACAGGGCATTCGACGAGCAGTACTTC. Translated, it gives CASSLPRDRAFDEQYF.

This clone showed up just once. This chain connects TRBV6-2 or TRBV6-3 to TRBJ1-4; TRBD1 might be the D (5 bases). CDR1 MNHEY and CDR2 SVGEGT come from the germline V gene. Trimming shortened V by 4 bases and J by 8 bases, and 20 bases separated the two germline ends. The CDR3 has 16 residues. CDR3 DNA sequence: TGTGCCAGCAGTTCAATAAGGGGAGGCGCCCTGGAAAAACTGTTTTTT. Its translation: CASSSIRGGALEKLFF.

The chain recombines TRBV29-1 with TRBJ2-2; 13 bases fit TRBD2. There are 15 residues in the CDR3. Trimming cost V 6 bases and J 8 bases; bases outside gene matches: 9. Germline lookup yields CDR1 SQVTM and CDR2 ANQGSEA. The CDR3 loop is CSVRGLAGISGELFF. The CDR3 nucleotides are TGCAGCGTCCGGGGACTAGCGGGAATTTCTGGGGAGCTGTTTTTT.

The chain joins TRBV7-2 to TRBJ1-1; 7 bases are a match to TRBD1. Unmatched junction bases numbered 5, after V lost 4 bases and J lost 0 bases. Germline V gene lookup returns CDR1 SGHTA and CDR2 FQGNSA. The CDR3 runs to 15 residues. CDR3 amino acids: CASSSQGFMNTEAFF. The CDR3, as DNA: TGTGCCAGCAGCTCACAGGGGTTCATGAACACTGAAGCTTTCTTT.

The chain employs TRBV10-3 and TRBJ1-5; 10 nucleotides align to TRBD1. The CDR3 extends over 15 amino acids. The germline gives CDR1 ENHRY, CDR2 SYGVKD. Trimming at V came to 6 bases and at J to 7 bases, leaving 9 bases not matched to a gene. CDR3 sequence (DNA): TGTGCCATCAGCCCCGGGACAGGGGAGGAGCAGCCCCAGCATTTT. Its protein product is CAISPGTGEEQPQHF.

This sequence joins TRBV3-1 (or the pseudogene TRBV3-2) and TRBJ2-7, with 8 bases fitting TRBD1. The CDR3 has 16 residues. The germline V gene encodes CDR1 LGHDT and CDR2 YNNKEL (reference sequence). V gave up 0 bases and J gave up 2 bases; unmatched junction bases: 6. CDR3: CASSQDWGTGAYEQYF. CDR3 sequence (DNA): TGTGCCAGCAGCCAAGATTGGGGGACAGGAGCCTACGAGCAGTACTTC.

The rearrangement uses TRBV29-1 and TRBJ1-1, with D unresolved. Trimming cost V 2 bases and J 4 bases, with 14 bases left between them. Germline loops: CDR1 SQVTM, CDR2 ANQGSEA. The CDR3 length is 14 residues. CDR3 loop: CSVELGREVTEAFF. CDR3 coding DNA: TGCAGCGTTGAATTAGGGAGAGAGGTCACTGAAGCTTTCTTT.

V gene TRBV20-1 combines with J gene TRBJ2-3; 10 bases fit TRBD2. Germline CDR1 is DFQATT and CDR2 is SNEGSKA (reference sequence). The CDR3 extends over 14 amino acids. After removal of 3 bases from V and 7 bases from J, the junction contained 7 bases not matched to a gene. The CDR3 is CSASRLAGAHTQYF. Written as DNA, the CDR3 is TGCAGTGCTAGTCGGCTAGCGGGAGCCCATACGCAGTATTTT.

This chain uses TRBV24-1 with TRBJ2-7; possibly TRBD1 for D (6 bases). The CDR3 loop spans 14 amino acids. With 7 bases removed from V and 0 bases from J, the gap between germline ends came to 12 bases. Germline V lookup: CDR1 KGHDR, CDR2 SFDVKD. The CDR3 spells CATSPGAYSYEQYF. The CDR3 DNA reads as TGTGCCACCAGCCCAGGGGCATACTCCTACGAGCAGTACTTC.

J is TRBJ1-1 and V is TRBV10-3; no definite D call. The CDR3 contains 14 residues. Germline CDR1 ENHRY, CDR2 SYGVKD. The ends were cut back, 3 bases at V and 1 base at J, with 9 bases in the middle. The CDR3 reads CAISEGRPNTEAFF. CDR3 bases: TGTGCCATCAGTGAAGGGAGGCCGAACACTGAAGCTTTCTTT.

The rearrangement links TRBV18 to TRBJ2-7; 8 nucleotides align to TRBD1. V was pared by 2 bases and J by 5 bases, with 8 bases of the junction left unmatched. Germline CDR1 and CDR2: KGHSH and LQKENI. The CDR3 is 15 amino acids. CDR3 protein: CASSPGTGGYHEQYF. CDR3 in DNA: TGTGCCAGCTCACCAGGAACAGGGGGGTACCACGAGCAGTACTTC.